The 3 T cell receptor beta chains in this list originate from one sample, sequenced in a study of beta chain features in type 1 diabetes. Study outcomes and limitations: Shorter TCRB CDR3s, moderately but significantly so, were found in Type 1 diabetes patients in all four CD4+ subsets.

For these receptors, no antigen is known. Sequencing targeted expressed TCRB transcripts, as all isolated RNA had been reverse transcribed. The method was immunoSEQ multiplex PCR; TCRdb's version includes in-frame clones alone and lacks a portion of them. The sample lists about 270,000 clones; 13% to 15% were seen once. The sequenced sample was naive CD4+ T cells from blood. The source of these receptors is a man aged 25 to 40 with type 1 diabetes.

This chain connects TRBV5-4 to TRBJ2-1, with 8 bases identical to TRBD2. CDR1 is SGHNT, CDR2 YYREEE, per germline (reference sequence). Trimming at V came to 5 bases and at J to 8 bases, leaving 9 bases not matched to a gene. The CDR3 consists of 14 residues. The CDR3 bases are TGTGCCAGCAGTCCCCGGACTAGCAGCGATGAGCAGTTCTTC. This translates into CASSPRTSSDEQFF.

This clone showed up just a few times. This sequence joins TRBV27 and TRBJ2-7; 10 positions agree with TRBD1. Germline loops: CDR1 MNHEY, CDR2 SMNVEV (reference sequence). This CDR3 has 16 residues. V lost 5 bases and J lost 0; bases outside the gene matches: 7. The chain's CDR3 is CASSEGGQGFSYEQYF. CDR3 coding DNA: TGTGCCAGCAGTGAAGGGGGACAGGGGTTCTCCTACGAGCAGTACTTC.

This clone was counted only a few times. The V call is TRBV6-6, the J call TRBJ1-4; 11 nucleotides agree with TRBD1. With 5 bases clipped from V and 7 bases from J, the junction kept 3 bases outside the gene matches. The germline gives CDR1 MNHNY, CDR2 SVGAGI (reference sequence). The CDR3 totals 14 residues. CDR3 amino acids: CASSTGQGVEKLFF. The CDR3 coding sequence is TGTGCCAGCAGTACGGGACAGGGGGTTGAAAAACTGTTTTTT.